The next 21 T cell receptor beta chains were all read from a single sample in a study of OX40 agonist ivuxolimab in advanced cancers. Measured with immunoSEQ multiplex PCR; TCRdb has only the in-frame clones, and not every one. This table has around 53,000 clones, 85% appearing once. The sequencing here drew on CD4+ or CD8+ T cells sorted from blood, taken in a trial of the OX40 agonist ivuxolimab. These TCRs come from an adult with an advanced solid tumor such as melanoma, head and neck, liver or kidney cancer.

CDR3 sequence: CASSFGYGETQYF. DNA for the CDR3: TGTGCCAGCAGCTTCGGTTACGGGGAGACCCAGTACTTC. J is TRBJ2-5 and V is TRBV5-4; D remains unclear. V dropped 2 bases and J dropped 5 bases, with 10 bases sitting between them. The CDR3 is 13 residues long. The V gene's germline CDR1 is SGHNT and CDR2 YYREEE (reference sequence).

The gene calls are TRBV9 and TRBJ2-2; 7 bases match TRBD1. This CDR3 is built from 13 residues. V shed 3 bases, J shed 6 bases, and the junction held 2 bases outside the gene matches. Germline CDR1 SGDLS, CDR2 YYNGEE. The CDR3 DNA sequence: TGTGCCAGCAGCGGAACAGGGGCCGGGGAGCTGTTTTTT. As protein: CASSGTGAGELFF.

CDR3 coding DNA: TGTGCCAGCTCACCACGAGGCAATCAGCCCCAGCATTTT. Its translation is CASSPRGNQPQHF. The chain is built from TRBV18 and TRBJ1-5; no firm D call. V shed 1 base and J shed 2 bases, with 3 bases lying between them. The CDR3 sequence is 13 residues long. CDR1 and CDR2 (germline): KGHSH, LQKENI.

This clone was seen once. The CDR3 sequence: CASSFQGARTEAFF. CDR3 DNA: TGTGCCAGCAGCTTCCAGGGGGCGAGGACTGAAGCTTTCTTT. V is TRBV7-9 and J is TRBJ1-1, with TRBD1 identical over 8 bases. Trimming at V came to 3 bases and at J to 5 bases, leaving 5 bases not matched to a gene. Germline V lookup: CDR1 SEHNR, CDR2 FQNEAQ (reference sequence). The CDR3 has 14 amino acids.

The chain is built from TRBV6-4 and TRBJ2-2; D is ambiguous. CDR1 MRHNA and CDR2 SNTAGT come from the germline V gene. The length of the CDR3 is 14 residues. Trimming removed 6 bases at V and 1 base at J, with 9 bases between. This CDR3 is CASRGTLNTGELFF. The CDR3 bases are TGTGCCAGCAGGGGCACCCTGAACACCGGGGAGCTGTTTTTT.

CDR3 in DNA: TGTGCCAGCAGCACAGACAGTGTTTATAGCAATCAGCCCCAGCATTTT. Protein: CASSTDSVYSNQPQHF. V and J are TRBV11-2 and TRBJ1-5; perhaps TRBD1 as D (5 bases). Germline CDR1 and CDR2: SGHAT and FQNNGV. This CDR3 contains 16 residues. Trimming took 5 bases from V and 0 from J, leaving 14 bases between them.

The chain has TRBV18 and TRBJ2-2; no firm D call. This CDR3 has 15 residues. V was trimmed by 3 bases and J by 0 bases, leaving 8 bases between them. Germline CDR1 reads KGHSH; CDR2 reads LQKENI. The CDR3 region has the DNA TGTGCCAGCTCACCCCGGACGGCGAACACCGGGGAGCTGTTTTTT. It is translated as CASSPRTANTGELFF.

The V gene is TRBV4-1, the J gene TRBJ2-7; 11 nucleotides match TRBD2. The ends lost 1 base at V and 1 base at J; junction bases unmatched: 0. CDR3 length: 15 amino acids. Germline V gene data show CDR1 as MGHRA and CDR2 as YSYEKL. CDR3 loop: CASSQGLAGSYEQYF. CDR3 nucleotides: TGCGCCAGCAGCCAAGGACTAGCGGGATCCTACGAGCAGTACTTC.

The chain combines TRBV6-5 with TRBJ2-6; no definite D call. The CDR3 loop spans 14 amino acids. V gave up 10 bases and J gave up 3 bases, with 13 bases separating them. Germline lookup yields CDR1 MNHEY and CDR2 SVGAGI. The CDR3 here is CANRAGFGANVLTF. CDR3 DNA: TGTGCCAATCGTGCAGGATTTGGGGCCAACGTCCTGACTTTC.

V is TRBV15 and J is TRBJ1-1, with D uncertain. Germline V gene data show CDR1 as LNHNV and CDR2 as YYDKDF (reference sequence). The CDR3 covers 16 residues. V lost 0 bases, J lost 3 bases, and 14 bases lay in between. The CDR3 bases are TGTGCCACCAGCAGAGATAGGAGGGTTGGAGACACTGAAGCTTTCTTT. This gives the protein CATSRDRRVGDTEAFF.

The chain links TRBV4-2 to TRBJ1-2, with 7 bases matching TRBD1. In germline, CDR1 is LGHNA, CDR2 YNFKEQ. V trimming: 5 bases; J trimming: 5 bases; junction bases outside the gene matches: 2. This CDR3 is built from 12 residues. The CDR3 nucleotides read TGTGCCAGCAGCGACAGGGATTATGGCTACACCTTC. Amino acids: CASSDRDYGYTF.

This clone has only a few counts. CDR3 nucleotides: TGTGCCAGCAGCAGTACCACAGGGCTCCCTGGGGGCTACACCTTC. Protein product: CASSSTTGLPGGYTF. The chain has TRBV9 and TRBJ1-2; TRBD1 is a possible D gene (6 bases). Germline V gene data show CDR1 as SGDLS and CDR2 as YYNGEE. Trimming cost V 4 bases and J 8 bases, with 21 bases left between them. The CDR3 totals 15 residues.

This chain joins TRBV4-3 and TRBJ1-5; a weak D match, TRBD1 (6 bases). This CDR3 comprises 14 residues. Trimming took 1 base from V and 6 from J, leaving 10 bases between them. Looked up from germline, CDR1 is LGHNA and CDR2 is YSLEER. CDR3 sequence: CASSQVGGGQPQHF. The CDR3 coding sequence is TGCGCCAGCAGCCAAGTGGGGGGCGGTCAGCCCCAGCATTTT.

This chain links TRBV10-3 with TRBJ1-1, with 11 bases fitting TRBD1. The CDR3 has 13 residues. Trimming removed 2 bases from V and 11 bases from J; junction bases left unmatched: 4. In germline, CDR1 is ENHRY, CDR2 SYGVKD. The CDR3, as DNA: TGTGCCATCAGTGAGGGACAGGGGGCGCGTGCTTTCTTT. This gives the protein CAISEGQGARAFF.

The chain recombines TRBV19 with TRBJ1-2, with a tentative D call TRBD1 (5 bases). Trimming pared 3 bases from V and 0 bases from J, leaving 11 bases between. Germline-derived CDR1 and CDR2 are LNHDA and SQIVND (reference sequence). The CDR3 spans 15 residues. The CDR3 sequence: CASSIRGSANYGYTF. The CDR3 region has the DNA TGTGCCAGTAGTATTAGGGGTTCGGCTAACTATGGCTACACCTTC.

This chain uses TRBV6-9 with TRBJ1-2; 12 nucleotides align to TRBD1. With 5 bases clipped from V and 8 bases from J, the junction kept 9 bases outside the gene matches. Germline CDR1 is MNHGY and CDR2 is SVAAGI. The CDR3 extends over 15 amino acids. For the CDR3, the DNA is TGTGCCAGCAGTAATCCGGGACAGGGGGCGCGAGGCTACACCTTC. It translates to CASSNPGQGARGYTF.

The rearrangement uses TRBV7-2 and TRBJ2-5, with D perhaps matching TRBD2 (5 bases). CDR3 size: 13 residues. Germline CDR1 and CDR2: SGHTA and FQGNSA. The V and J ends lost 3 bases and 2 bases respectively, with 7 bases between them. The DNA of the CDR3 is TGTGCCAGCAGCTTCCGGGGTCAAGAGACCCAGTACTTC. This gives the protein CASSFRGQETQYF.

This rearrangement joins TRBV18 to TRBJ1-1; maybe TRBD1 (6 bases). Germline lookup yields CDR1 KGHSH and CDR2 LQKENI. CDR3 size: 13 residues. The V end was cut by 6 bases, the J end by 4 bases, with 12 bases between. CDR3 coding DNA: TGTGCCAGCTCGGCGGGACACCGCACTGAAGCTTTCTTT. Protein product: CASSAGHRTEAFF.

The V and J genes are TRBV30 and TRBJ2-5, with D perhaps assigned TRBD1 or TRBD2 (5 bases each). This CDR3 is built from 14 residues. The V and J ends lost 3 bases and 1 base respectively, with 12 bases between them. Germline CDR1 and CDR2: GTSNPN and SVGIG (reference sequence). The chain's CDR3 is CAWRIKGSQETQYF. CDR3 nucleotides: TGTGCCTGGAGGATTAAGGGGAGCCAAGAGACCCAGTACTTC.

CDR3 loop: CASGFADTQYF. The CDR3 bases are TGTGCTAGTGGTTTCGCCGATACGCAGTATTTT. The chain couples TRBV12-5 to TRBJ2-3; D gene unclear. The CDR3 covers 11 residues. V gave up 3 bases and J gave up 6 bases, with 4 bases separating them. CDR1 is LGHNT, CDR2 FRNRAP, per germline.

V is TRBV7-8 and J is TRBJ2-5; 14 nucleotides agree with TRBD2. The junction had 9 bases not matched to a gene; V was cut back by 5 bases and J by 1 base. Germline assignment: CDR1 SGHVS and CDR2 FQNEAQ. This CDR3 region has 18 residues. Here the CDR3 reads CASSNQRTSGGLQETQYF. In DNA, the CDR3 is TGTGCCAGCAGCAACCAACGGACTAGCGGGGGGCTCCAAGAGACCCAGTACTTC.